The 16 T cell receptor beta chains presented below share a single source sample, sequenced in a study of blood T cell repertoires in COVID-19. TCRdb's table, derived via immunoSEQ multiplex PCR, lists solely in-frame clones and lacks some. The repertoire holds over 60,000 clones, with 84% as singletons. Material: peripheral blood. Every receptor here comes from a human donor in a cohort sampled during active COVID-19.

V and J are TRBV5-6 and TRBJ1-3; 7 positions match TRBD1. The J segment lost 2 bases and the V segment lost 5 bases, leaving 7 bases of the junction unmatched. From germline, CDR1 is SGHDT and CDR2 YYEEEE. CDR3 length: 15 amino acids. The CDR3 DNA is TGTGCCAGCAGGAAGGGGGCAGGGGCTGGAAACACCATATATTTT. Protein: CASRKGAGAGNTIYF.

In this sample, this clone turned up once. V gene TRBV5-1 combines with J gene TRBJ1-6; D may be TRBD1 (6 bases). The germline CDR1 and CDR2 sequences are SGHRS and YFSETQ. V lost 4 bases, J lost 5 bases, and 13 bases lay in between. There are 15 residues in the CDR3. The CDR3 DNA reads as TGCGCCAGCAGCCGGGACACTTCCCATAATTCACCCCTCCACTTT. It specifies CASSRDTSHNSPLHF.

The CDR3: CASSSHSGITYNEQFF. Here the CDR3 DNA reads TGTGCCAGCAGCTCTCATAGCGGGATTACCTACAATGAGCAGTTCTTC. The chain is built from TRBV7-6 and TRBJ2-1, with 8 bases aligning to TRBD2. The germline CDR1 and CDR2 sequences are SGHVS and FNYEAQ. The CDR3 runs 16 residues. V lost 4 bases and J lost 2; bases outside the gene matches: 7. The whole variable domain, remainder taken from reference TRBV7-6 and TRBJ2-1, is GAGVSQSPRYKVTKRGQDVALRCDPISGHVSLYWYRQALGQGPEFLTYFNYEAQQDKSGLPNDRFSAERPEGSISTLTIQRTEQRDSAMYRCASSSHSGITYNEQFFGPGTRLTVL.

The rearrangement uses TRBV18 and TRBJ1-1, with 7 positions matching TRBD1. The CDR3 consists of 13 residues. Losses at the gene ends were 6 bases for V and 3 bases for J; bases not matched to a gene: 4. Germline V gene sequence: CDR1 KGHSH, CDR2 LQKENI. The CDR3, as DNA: TGTGCCAGCTCCCGGGACAGACACACTGAAGCTTTCTTT. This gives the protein CASSRDRHTEAFF.

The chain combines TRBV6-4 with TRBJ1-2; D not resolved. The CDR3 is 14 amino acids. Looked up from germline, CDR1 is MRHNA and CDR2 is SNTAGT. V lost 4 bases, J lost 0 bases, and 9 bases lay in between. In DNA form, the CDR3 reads TGTGCCAGCAGTGTGACTGCTTCTAACTATGGCTACACCTTC. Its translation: CASSVTASNYGYTF.

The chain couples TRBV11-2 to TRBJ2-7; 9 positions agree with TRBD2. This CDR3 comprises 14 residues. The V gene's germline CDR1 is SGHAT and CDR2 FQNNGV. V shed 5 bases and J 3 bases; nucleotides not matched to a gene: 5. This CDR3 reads CASSNSGGVYEQYF. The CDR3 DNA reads TGTGCCAGCAGCAATAGCGGGGGCGTCTACGAGCAGTACTTC.

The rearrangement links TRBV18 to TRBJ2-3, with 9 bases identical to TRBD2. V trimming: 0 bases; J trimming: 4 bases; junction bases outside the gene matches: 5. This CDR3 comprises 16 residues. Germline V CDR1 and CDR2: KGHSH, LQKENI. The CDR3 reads CASSPPGLAAPDTQYF. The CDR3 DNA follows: TGTGCCAGCTCACCACCGGGACTAGCTGCCCCAGATACGCAGTATTTT.

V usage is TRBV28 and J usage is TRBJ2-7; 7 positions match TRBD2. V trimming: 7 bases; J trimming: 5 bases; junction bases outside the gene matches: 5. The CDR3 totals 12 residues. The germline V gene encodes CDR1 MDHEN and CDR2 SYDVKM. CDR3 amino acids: CASKAGWNEQYF. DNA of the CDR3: TGTGCCAGCAAAGCGGGATGGAACGAGCAGTACTTC.

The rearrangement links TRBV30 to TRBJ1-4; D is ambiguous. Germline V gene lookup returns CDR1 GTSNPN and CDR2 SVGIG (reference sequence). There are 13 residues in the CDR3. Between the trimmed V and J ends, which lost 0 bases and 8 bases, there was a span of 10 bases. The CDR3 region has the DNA TGTGCCTGGAGTGTACTTGGAGGAGAAAAACTGTTTTTT. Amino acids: CAWSVLGGEKLFF.

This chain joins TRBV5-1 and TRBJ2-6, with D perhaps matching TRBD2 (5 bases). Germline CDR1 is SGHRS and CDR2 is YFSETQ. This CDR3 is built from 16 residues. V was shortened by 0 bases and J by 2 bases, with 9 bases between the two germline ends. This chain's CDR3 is CASSLGSRAGANVLTF. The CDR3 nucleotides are TGCGCCAGCAGCTTGGGATCGAGGGCTGGGGCCAACGTCCTGACTTTC.

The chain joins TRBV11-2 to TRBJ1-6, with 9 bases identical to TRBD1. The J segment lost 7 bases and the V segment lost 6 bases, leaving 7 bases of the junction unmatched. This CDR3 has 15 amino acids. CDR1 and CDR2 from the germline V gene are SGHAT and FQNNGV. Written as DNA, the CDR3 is TGTGCCAGCAGTTCGAACAGGGGGCAGAATTCACCCCTCCACTTT. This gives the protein CASSSNRGQNSPLHF.

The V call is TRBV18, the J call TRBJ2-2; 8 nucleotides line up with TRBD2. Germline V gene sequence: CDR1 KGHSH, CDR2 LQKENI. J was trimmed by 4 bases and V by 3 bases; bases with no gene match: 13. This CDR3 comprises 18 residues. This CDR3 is CASSPFSGSGKGTGELFF. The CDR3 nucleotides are TGTGCCAGCTCACCCTTTTCGGGTAGCGGGAAGGGCACCGGGGAGCTGTTTTTT.

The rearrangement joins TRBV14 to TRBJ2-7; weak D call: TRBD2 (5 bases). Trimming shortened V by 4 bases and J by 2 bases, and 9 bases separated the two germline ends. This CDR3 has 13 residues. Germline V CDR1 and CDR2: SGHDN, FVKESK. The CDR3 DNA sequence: TGTGCCAGCAGCCGCGGAGGTACCTACGAGCAGTACTTC. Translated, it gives CASSRGGTYEQYF.

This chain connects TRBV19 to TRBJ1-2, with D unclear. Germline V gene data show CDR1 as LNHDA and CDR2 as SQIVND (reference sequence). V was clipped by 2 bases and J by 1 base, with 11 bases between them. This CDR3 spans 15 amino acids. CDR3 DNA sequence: TGTGCCAGTAGTATATCCGGGAGGCTTAACTATGGCTACACCTTC. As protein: CASSISGRLNYGYTF.

As DNA, the CDR3 is TGTGCCAGCAGCCAAGGCGGGCCTACCTACAATGAGCAGTTCTTC. Amino acid sequence: CASSQGGPTYNEQFF. The chain uses TRBV3-1 (or the pseudogene TRBV3-2) and TRBJ2-1; D may be TRBD2 (5 bases). V lost 1 base and J lost 2, with 9 bases in between. The CDR3 is 15 amino acids. Germline V gene lookup returns CDR1 LGHDT and CDR2 YNNKEL (reference sequence).

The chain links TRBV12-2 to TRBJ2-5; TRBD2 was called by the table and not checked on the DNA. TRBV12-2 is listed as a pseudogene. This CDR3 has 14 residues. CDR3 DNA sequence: TGTGCAAGTGGCGCTAGCGGGAAGCAAGAGACCCAGTACTTC. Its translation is CASGASGKQETQYF.